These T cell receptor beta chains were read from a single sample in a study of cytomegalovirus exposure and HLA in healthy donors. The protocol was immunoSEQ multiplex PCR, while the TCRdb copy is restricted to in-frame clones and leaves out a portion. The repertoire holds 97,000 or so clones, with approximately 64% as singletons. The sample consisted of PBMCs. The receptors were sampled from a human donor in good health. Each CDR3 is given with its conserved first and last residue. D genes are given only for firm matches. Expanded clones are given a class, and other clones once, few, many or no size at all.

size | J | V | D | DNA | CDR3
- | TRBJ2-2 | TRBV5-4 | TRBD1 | TGTGCCAGCAGCATGACAGGGGAGGCCGGGGAGCTGTTTTTT | CASSMTGEAGELFF
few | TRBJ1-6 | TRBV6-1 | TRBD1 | TGTGCCAGCAGTGAAGGGGAGACAGGGGGTTCACCCCTCCACTTT | CASSEGETGGSPLHF
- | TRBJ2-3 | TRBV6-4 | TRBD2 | TGTGCCAGCAGTTTAGCGGGATCCACAGATACGCAGTATTTT | CASSLAGSTDTQYF
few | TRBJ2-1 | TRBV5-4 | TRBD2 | TGTGCCAGCAGCCGGACGGGACTAGCGGGAGACAATGAGCAGTTCTTC | CASSRTGLAGDNEQFF
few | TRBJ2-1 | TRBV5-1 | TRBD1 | TGCGCCAGCAGCCCGATCCGACAGGGCCCAGGGTCCTACAATGAGCAGTTCTTC | CASSPIRQGPGSYNEQFF
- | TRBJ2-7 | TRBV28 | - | TGTGCCAGCAGTTTATCTCTACAGGGCTACGAGCAGTACTTC | CASSLSLQGYEQYF
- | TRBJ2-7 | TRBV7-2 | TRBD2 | TGTGCCACCAAGGTTGGCGGGAGCTCCTACGAGCAGTACTTC | CATKVGGSSYEQYF
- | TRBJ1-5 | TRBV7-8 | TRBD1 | TGTGCCAGCAGCTTACAGGGGACAGTCCAATATAGCAATCAGCCCCAGCATTTT | CASSLQGTVQYSNQPQHF
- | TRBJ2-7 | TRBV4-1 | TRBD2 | TGCGCCAGCAGCCAAGTCGGACTAGCGGGATTGGGAGAGCAGTACTTC | CASSQVGLAGLGEQYF
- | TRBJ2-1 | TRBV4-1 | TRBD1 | TGCGCCAGCAGCCAAGAAGGGGGACAGTACAATGAGCAGTTCTTC | CASSQEGGQYNEQFF
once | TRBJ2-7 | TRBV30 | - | TGTGCCTGGAGTGTCGGAGCCTACGAGCAGTACTTC | CAWSVGAYEQYF
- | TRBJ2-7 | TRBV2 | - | TGTGCCAGCAGTGAAGGGCAGCTAGTCTCCTACGAGCAGTACTTC | CASSEGQLVSYEQYF
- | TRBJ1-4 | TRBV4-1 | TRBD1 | TGCGCCAGCAGCCAAGTAGACAGGGCGGGTGAAAAACTGTTTTTT | CASSQVDRAGEKLFF
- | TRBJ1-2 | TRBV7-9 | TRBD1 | TGTGCCAGCAGCGAGGTGGGACAGGGGGCCCGGGGCTACACCTTC | CASSEVGQGARGYTF
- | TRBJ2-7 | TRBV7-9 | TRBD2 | TGTGCCAGCAGCTTAAGCAGGACTAGCGGGAGACATGGGCACGAGCAGTACTTC | CASSLSRTSGRHGHEQYF
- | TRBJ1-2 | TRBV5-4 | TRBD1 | TGTGCCAGCAGCAAGGGGACAGGTCGGGGGATGGTGGGCTACACCTTC | CASSKGTGRGMVGYTF
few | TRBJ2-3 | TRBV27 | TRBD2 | TGTGCCAGCAGTTTACCCTCGGTTAGCGGGACCACAGATACGCAGTATTTT | CASSLPSVSGTTDTQYF
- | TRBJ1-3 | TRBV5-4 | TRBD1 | TGTGCCAGCAGCTTGACGAACAGGGGGCGAGGAAACACCATATATTTT | CASSLTNRGRGNTIYF
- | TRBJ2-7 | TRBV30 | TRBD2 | TGTGCCTGGAGGCTAGCGGGTTTTGGATACGAGCAGTACTTC | CAWRLAGFGYEQYF
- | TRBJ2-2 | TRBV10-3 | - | TGTGCCATCAGTGACCCGGGGAACACCGGGGAGCTGTTTTTT | CAISDPGNTGELFF
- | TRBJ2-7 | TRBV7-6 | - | TGTGCCAGCAGCTTAGAGCCCTACTACGAGCAGTACTTC | CASSLEPYYEQYF
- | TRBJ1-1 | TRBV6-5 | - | TGTGCCAGCAGCGCCGGACAGATCACTGAAGCTTTCTTT | CASSAGQITEAFF
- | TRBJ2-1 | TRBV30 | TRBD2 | TGTGCCTGGAGTGTACCGACTAGCGGGAGGTCGAGCTCCTACAATGAGCAGTTCTTC | CAWSVPTSGRSSSYNEQFF
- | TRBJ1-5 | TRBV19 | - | TGTGCCAGTAGGAATCCCCCTTTTGGACTCCTCAATCAGCCCCAGCATTTT | CASRNPPFGLLNQPQHF
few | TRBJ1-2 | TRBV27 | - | TGTGCCAGCAGCAACAGGGTTGGGGGCTACACCTTC | CASSNRVGGYTF
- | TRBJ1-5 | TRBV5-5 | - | TGTGCCAGCAGCTTGCTAAGTAGCAATCAGCCCCAGCATTTT | CASSLLSSNQPQHF
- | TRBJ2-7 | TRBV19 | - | TGTGCCAGTAGTATGGGTAGCGCCAACTACGAGCAGTACTTC | CASSMGSANYEQYF
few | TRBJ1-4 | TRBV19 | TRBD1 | TGTGCCAGTAGTAACCTTCGAGGGGGCGATGAAAAACTGTTTTTT | CASSNLRGGDEKLFF
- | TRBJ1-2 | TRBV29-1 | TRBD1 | TGCAGCGTGAGGGACAGCACCTATGGCTACACCTTC | CSVRDSTYGYTF